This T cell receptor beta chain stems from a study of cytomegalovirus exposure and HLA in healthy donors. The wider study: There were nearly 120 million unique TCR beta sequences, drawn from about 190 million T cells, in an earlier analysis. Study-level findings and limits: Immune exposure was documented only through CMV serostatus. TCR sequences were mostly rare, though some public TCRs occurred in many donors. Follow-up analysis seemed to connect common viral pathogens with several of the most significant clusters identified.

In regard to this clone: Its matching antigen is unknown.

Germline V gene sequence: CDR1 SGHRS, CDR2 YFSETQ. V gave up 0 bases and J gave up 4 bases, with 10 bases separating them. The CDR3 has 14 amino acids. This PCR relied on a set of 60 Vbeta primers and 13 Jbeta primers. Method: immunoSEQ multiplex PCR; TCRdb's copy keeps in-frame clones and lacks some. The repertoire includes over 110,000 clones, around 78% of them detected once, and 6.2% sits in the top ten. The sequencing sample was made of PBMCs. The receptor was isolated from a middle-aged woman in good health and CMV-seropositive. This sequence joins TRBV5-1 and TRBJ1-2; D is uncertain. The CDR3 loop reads CASSLGVGGYGYTF. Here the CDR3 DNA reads TGCGCCAGCAGCTTGGGGGTAGGAGGCTATGGCTACACCTTC.